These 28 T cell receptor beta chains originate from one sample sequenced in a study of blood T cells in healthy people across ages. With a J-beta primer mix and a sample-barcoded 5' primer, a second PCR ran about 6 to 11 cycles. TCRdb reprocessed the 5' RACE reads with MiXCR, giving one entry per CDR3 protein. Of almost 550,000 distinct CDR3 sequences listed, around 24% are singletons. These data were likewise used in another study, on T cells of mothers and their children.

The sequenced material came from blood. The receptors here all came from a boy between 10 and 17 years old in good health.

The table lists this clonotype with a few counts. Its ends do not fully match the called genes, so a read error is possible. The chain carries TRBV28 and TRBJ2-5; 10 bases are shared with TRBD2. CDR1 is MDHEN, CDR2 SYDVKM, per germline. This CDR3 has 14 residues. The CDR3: CASSLLRAGGPMFF. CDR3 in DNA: TGTGCCAGCAGTTTACTTAGAGCGGGAGGGCCAATGTTCTTC.

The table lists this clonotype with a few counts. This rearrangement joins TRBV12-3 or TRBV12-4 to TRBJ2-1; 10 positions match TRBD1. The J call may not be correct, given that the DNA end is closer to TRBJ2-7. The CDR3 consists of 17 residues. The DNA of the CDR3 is TGTGCCAGCAGTTTTGGTCTTGAGACAGGGGGCTTTGGAGAGCAGTACTTC. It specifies CASSFGLETGGFGEQYF.

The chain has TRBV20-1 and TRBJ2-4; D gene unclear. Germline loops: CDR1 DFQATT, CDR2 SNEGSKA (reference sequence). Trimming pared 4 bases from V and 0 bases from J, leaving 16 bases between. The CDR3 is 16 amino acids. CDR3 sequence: CSATFSGGGAKNIQYF. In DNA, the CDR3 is TGCAGTGCTACCTTTTCAGGCGGTGGAGCCAAAAACATTCAGTACTTC.

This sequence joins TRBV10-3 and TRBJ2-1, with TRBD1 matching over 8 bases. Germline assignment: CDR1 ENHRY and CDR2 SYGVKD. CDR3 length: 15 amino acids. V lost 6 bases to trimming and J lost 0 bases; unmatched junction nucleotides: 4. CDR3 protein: CAISGQGRSYNEQFF. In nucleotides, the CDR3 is TGTGCCATCAGCGGACAGGGTCGCTCCTACAATGAGCAGTTCTTC.

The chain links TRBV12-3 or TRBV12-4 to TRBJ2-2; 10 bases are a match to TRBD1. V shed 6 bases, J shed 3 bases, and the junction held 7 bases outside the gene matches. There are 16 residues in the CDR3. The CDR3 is CASSLRDRGYTGELFF. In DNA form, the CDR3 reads TGTGCCAGCAGCCTACGGGACAGGGGTTACACCGGGGAGCTGTTTTTT.

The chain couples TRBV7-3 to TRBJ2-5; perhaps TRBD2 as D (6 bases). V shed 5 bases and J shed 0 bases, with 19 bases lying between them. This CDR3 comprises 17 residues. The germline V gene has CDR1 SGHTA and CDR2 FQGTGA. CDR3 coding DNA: TGTGCCAGCAGCCCTCGGGGCGGTGGGGGGTACCAAGAGACCCAGTACTTC. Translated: CASSPRGGGGYQETQYF.

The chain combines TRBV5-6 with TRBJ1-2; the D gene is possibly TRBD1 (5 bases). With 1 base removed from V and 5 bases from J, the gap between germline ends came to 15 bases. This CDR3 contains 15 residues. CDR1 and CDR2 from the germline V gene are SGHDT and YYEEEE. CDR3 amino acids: CASSLWDGRGYGYTF. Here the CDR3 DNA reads TGTGCCAGCAGCTTGTGGGACGGTCGAGGGTATGGCTACACCTTC.

CDR3 protein: CASSASGERRQPQHF. CDR3 nucleotides: TGTGCCAGCAGTGCTTCAGGGGAGAGGCGTCAGCCCCAGCATTTT. The V call is TRBV6-1, the J call TRBJ1-5, with a possible D match to TRBD1 (6 bases). CDR1 and CDR2 from the germline V gene are MNHNS and SASEGT. This CDR3 spans 15 amino acids. V dropped 4 bases and J dropped 6 bases, with 16 bases sitting between them.

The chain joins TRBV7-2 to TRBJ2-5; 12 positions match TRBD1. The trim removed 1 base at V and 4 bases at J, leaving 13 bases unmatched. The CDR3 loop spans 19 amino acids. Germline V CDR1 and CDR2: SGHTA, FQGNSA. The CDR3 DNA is TGTGCCAGCAGCTTAGTCCTTGGGTTGGGGACAGGGGGCGGAGAGACCCAGTACTTC. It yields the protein CASSLVLGLGTGGGETQYF. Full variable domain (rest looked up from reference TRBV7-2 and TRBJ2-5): GAGVSQSPSNKVTEKGKDVELRCDPISGHTALYWYRQSLGQGLEFLIYFQGNSAPDKSGLPSDRFSAERTGGSVSTLTIQRTQQEDSAVYLCASSLVLGLGTGGGETQYFGPGTRLLVL.

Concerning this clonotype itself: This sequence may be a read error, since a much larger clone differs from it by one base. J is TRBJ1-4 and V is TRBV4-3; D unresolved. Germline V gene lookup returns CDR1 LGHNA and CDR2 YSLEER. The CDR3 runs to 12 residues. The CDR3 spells CASSQVGEKLLF. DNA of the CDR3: TGCGCCAGCAGCCAAGTGGGCGAAAAACTGCTTTTT.

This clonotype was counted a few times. Written as DNA, the CDR3 is TGTGCCAGCCTAAGCTCAGGTTCCCAAGAGACCCAGTACTTC. The encoded protein is CASLSSGSQETQYF. The chain joins TRBV7-9 to TRBJ2-5; D not resolved. Looked up from germline, CDR1 is SEHNR and CDR2 is FQNEAQ (reference sequence). The ends were cut back, 8 bases at V and 1 base at J, with 14 bases in the middle. This CDR3 comprises 14 residues.

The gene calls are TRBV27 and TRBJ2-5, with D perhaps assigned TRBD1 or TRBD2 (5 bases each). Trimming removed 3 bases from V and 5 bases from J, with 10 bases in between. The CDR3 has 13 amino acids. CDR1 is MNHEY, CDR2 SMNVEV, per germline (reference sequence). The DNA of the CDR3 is TGTGCCAGCAGTTTTTCCTGGGGGGAGACCCAGTACTTC. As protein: CASSFSWGETQYF.

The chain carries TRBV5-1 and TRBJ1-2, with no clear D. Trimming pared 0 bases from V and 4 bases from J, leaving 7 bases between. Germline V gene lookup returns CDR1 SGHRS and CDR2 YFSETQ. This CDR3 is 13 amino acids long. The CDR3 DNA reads TGCGCCAGCAGCTTGGAGGGAGCCTATGGCTACACCTTC. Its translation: CASSLEGAYGYTF.

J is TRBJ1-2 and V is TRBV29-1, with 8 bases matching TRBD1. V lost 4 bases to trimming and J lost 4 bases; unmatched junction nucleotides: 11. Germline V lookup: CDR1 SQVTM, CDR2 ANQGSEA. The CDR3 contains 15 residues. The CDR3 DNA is TGCAGCGTTGGACGACAGGGGCCGAGGGGCTATGGCTACACCTTC. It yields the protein CSVGRQGPRGYGYTF. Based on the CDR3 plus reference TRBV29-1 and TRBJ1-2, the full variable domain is SAVISQKPSRDICQRGTSLTIQCQVDSQVTMMFWYRQQPGQSLTLIATANQGSEATYESGFVIDKFPISRPNLTFSTLTVSNMSPEDSSIYLCSVGRQGPRGYGYTFGSGTRLTVV.

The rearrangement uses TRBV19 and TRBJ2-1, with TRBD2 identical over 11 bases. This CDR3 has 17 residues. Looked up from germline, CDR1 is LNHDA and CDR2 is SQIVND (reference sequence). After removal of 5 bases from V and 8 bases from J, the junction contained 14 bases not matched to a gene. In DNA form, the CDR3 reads TGTGCCAGTAGTCTCCTCCCTACTAGCGGGAGCTTGTATGAGCAGTTCTTC. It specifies CASSLLPTSGSLYEQFF.

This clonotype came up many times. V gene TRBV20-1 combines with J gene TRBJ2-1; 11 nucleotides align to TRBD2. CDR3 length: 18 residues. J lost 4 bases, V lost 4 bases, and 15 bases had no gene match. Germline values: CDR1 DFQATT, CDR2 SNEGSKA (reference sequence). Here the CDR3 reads CSAMRRLAGGGGYNEQFF. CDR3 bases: TGCAGTGCTATGAGACGGCTAGCGGGAGGCGGGGGGTACAATGAGCAGTTCTTC.

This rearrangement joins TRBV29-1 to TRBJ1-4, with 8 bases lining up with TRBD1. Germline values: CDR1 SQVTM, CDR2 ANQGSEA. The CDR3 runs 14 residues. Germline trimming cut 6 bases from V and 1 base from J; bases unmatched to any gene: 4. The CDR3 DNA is TGCAGCGTGGCAACAGGGGGAACTAATGAAAAACTGTTTTTT. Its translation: CSVATGGTNEKLFF.

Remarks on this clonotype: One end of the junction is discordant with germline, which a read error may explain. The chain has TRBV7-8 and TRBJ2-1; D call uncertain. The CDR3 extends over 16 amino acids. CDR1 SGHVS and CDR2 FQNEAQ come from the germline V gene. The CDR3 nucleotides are TGTGCCAGCACCTTATACGTAGGTAGCTCCTACAATGAGCAGTTCTTC. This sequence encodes CASTLYVGSSYNEQFF.

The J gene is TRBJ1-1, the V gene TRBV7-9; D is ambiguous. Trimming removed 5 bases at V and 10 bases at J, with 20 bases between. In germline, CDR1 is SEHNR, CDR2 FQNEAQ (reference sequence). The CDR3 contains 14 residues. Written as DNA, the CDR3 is TGTGCCAGCAGCCCAGGACTAGGGTTTGATGGAGCTTTCTTT. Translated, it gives CASSPGLGFDGAFF.

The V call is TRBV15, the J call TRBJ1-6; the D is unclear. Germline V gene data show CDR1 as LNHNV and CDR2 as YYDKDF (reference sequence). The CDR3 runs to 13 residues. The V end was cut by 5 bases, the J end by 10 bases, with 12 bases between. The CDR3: CATSSGLGSPLHF. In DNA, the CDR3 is TGTGCCACCAGCTCGGGATTGGGGTCACCCCTCCACTTT.

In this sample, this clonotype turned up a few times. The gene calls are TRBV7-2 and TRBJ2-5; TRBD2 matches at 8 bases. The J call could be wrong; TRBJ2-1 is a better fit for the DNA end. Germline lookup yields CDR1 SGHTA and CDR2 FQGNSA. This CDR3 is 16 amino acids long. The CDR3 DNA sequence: TGTGCCAGCAGACAAACTGGGCTAGCGGGTAGAAATGAGCAGTTCTTC. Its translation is CASRQTGLAGRNEQFF.

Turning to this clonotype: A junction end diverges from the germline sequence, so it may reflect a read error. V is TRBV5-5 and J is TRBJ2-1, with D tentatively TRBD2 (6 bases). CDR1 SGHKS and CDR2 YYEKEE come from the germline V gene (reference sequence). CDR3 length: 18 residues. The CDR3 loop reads CDSNLPPSGGITYNEQFF. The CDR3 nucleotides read TGTGACAGCAACTTGCCGCCCTCTGGAGGGATCACCTACAATGAGCAGTTCTTC.

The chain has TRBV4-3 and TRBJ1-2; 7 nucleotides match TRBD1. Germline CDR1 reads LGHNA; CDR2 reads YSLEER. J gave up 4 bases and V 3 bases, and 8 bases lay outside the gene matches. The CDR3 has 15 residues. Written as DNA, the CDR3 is TGCGCCAGCAGCCATCGACAGGGAATGTCCTATGGCTACACCTTC. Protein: CASSHRQGMSYGYTF.

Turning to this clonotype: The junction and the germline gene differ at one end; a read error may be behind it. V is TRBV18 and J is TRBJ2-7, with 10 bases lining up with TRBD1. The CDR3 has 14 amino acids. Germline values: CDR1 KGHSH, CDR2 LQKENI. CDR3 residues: CASSLGTGEGEQYF. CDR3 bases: TGCGCCAGCTCCCTCGGGACAGGGGAGGGCGAGCAGTACTTC.

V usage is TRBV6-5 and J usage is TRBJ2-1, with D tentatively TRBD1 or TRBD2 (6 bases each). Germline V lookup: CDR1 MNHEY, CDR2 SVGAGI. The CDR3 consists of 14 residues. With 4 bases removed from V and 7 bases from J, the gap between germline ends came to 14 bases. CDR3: CASSSRGPGNEQFF. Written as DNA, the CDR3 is TGTGCCAGCAGTTCTCGGGGGCCAGGGAATGAGCAGTTCTTC.

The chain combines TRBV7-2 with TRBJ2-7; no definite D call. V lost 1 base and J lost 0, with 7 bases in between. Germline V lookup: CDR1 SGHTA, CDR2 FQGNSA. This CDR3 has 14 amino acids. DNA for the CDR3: TGTGCCAGCAGCTTAGGCGCAATCTCCTACGAGCAGTACTTC. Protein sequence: CASSLGAISYEQYF.

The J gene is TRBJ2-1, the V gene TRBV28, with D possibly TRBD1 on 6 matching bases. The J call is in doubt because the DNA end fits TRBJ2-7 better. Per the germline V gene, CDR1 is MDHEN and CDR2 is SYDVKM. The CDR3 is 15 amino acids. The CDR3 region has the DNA TGTGCCAGCAGTACACTACACGGACAGAAAGACGAGCAGTACTTC. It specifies CASSTLHGQKDEQYF.

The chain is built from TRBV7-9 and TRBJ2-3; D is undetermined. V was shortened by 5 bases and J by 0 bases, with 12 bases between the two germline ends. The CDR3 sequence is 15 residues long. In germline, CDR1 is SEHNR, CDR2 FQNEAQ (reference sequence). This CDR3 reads CASSPITPSTDTQYF. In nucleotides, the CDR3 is TGTGCCAGCAGCCCCATCACCCCTAGCACAGATACGCAGTATTTT.